A single sample is the source of the 2 T cell receptor beta chains below, sequenced in a study of regulatory T cells in long-lasting Graves disease. To make TCR beta libraries, researchers used iRepertoire HTBI primers and Arm-PCR of CDR3 regions. TCRdb independently ran MiXCR on the multiplex PCR reads; one entry per CDR3 protein. The table shows approximately 560,000 distinct CDR3 sequences, with more than 15% occurring only once. The sample's time point: newly diagnosed GD, antithyroid drugs for less than 3 months. The TCR library was made from RNA extracted from PBMCs. The sample was also reused in another study, on T cells in Graves' hyperthyroidism and ophthalmopathy.

The material sequenced was peripheral blood mononuclear cells (PBMCs), taken at new diagnosis, from a patient treated with antithyroid drugs. The receptor set was obtained from a man aged 18 to 35 with Graves disease.

This clonotype was picked up a small number of times. The rearrangement links TRBV5-1 to TRBJ1-1; 10 nucleotides match TRBD1. J gave up 1 base and V 4 bases, and 10 bases lay outside the gene matches. CDR3 size: 17 residues. CDR1 is SGHRS and CDR2 is YFSETQ in the germline V gene. The CDR3: CASSRGQGFSQNTEAFF. In DNA form, the CDR3 reads TGCGCCAGCAGCCGGGGACAGGGGTTCTCTCAGAACACTGAAGCTTTCTTT.

This clonotype was detected ten times or more. The chain uses TRBV20-1 and TRBJ2-1; 8 bases match TRBD1. The length of the CDR3 is 15 residues. Germline CDR1 reads DFQATT; CDR2 reads SNEGSKA (reference sequence). V dropped 6 bases and J dropped 2; count of bases not matched to a gene: 9. The CDR3 spells CSALSRGQAYNEQFF. The CDR3 nucleotides are TGCAGTGCGCTTTCAAGGGGACAGGCCTACAATGAGCAGTTCTTC.